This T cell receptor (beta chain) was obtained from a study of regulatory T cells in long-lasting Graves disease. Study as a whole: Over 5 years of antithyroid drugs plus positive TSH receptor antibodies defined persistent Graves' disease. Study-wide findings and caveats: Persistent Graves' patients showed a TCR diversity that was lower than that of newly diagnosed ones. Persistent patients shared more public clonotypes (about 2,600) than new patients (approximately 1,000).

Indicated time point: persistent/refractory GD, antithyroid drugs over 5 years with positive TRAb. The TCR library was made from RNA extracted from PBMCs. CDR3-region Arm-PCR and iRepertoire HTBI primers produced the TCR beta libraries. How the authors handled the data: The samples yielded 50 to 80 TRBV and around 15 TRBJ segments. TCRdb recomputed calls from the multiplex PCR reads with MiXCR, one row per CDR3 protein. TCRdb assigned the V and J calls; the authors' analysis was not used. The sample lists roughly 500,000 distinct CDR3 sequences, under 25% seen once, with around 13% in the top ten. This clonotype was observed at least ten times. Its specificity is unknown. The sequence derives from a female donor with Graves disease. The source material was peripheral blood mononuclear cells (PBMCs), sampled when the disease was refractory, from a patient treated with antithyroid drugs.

Written as DNA, the CDR3 is TGTGCCACCAGTGATTCGGACAGGGGAGGCTACACCTTC. It translates to CATSDSDRGGYTF. V and J are TRBV24-1 and TRBJ1-2; 9 nucleotides agree with TRBD1. Germline lookup yields CDR1 KGHDR and CDR2 SFDVKD. The CDR3 is made up of 13 amino acids. J gave up 8 bases and V 2 bases, and 2 bases lay outside the gene matches.